Listed below are T cell receptor beta chains from one sample, sequenced in a study of CD8 T cells in ankylosing spondylitis. TCRdb called the 5' RACE reads again in MiXCR, with one record for every CDR3 protein. The sample shows around 150,000 distinct CDR3 sequences, under 45% of them seen only once. Sequences were obtained from synovial fluid, either unsorted or a sorted T cell fraction (not recorded which). The origin of the receptors is a male donor with ankylosing spondylitis. Each CDR3 is given with its conserved first and last residue. The order of the fields is J gene, clone size, D gene, V gene, CDR3 protein, CDR3 DNA. The D gene is left open where the match is weak. The size field is filled for only some rows; it gives once, few, many or a size class.

j_call: TRBJ2-7; clone_size: few; d_call: NA; v_call: TRBV18; cdr3_aa: CASSPLSGASYEQYF; cdr3_nt: TGTGCCAGCTCACCACTATCGGGGGCCTCCTACGAGCAGTACTTC
j_call: TRBJ2-7; clone_size: NA; d_call: NA; v_call: TRBV7-8; cdr3_aa: CASSLVYRGEQYF; cdr3_nt: TGTGCCAGCAGCTTAGTGTATAGGGGAGAGCAGTACTTC
j_call: TRBJ1-2; clone_size: NA; d_call: TRBD1; v_call: TRBV4-1; cdr3_aa: CASSQDGTGRVLWDYGYTF; cdr3_nt: TGCGCCAGCAGCCAAGATGGGACAGGGCGGGTTCTGTGGGACTATGGCTACACCTTC
j_call: TRBJ1-1; clone_size: few; d_call: NA; v_call: TRBV4-3; cdr3_aa: CASSQDLAGLTNTEAFF; cdr3_nt: TGCGCCAGCAGCCAAGATCTAGCGGGACTGACGAACACTGAAGCTTTCTTT
j_call: TRBJ1-1; clone_size: many; d_call: TRBD1; v_call: TRBV5-1; cdr3_aa: CASKGPQGATFTEAFF; cdr3_nt: TGCGCCAGCAAGGGGCCCCAGGGGGCGACGTTCACTGAAGCTTTCTTT
j_call: TRBJ1-1; clone_size: NA; d_call: NA; v_call: TRBV16; cdr3_aa: CASSQFARPEAFF; cdr3_nt: TGTGCCAGCAGCCAATTTGCCCGACCTGAAGCTTTCTTT
j_call: TRBJ2-3; clone_size: NA; d_call: TRBD2; v_call: TRBV6-4; cdr3_aa: CASSDTASGSTDTQYF; cdr3_nt: TGTGCCAGCAGTGACACAGCTAGCGGGAGCACAGATACGCAGTATTTT
j_call: TRBJ2-7; clone_size: NA; d_call: TRBD1; v_call: TRBV24-1; cdr3_aa: CATTWDRGTRSYEQYF; cdr3_nt: TGTGCCACCACATGGGACAGGGGAACAAGATCCTACGAGCAGTACTTC
j_call: TRBJ1-1; clone_size: many; d_call: NA; v_call: TRBV20-1; cdr3_aa: CSARVEGRETEAFF; cdr3_nt: TGCAGTGCTAGAGTAGAGGGAAGGGAAACTGAAGCTTTCTTT
j_call: TRBJ1-4; clone_size: NA; d_call: TRBD1; v_call: TRBV6-5; cdr3_aa: CASSYGTGDEKLFF; cdr3_nt: TGTGCCAGCAGTTACGGGACAGGGGATGAAAAACTGTTTTTT
j_call: TRBJ1-2; clone_size: NA; d_call: NA; v_call: TRBV5-1; cdr3_aa: CASRPAYRVYYGYTF; cdr3_nt: TGCGCCAGCAGACCGGCCTACAGGGTCTACTATGGCTACACCTTC
j_call: TRBJ2-2; clone_size: NA; d_call: TRBD2; v_call: TRBV20-1; cdr3_aa: CSAGELAGGVGELFF; cdr3_nt: TGCAGTGCTGGAGAGTTAGCGGGAGGGGTCGGGGAGCTGTTTTTT
j_call: TRBJ1-4; clone_size: few; d_call: NA; v_call: TRBV25-1; cdr3_aa: CASSEDSAATNEKLFF; cdr3_nt: TGTGCCAGCAGTGAGGATTCAGCTGCAACTAATGAAAAACTGTTTTTT
j_call: TRBJ1-5; clone_size: NA; d_call: NA; v_call: TRBV12-3/TRBV12-4; cdr3_aa: CASSSKPLGNQPQHF; cdr3_nt: TGTGCCAGCAGTTCTAAACCCTTGGGCAATCAGCCCCAGCATTTT
j_call: TRBJ1-2; clone_size: few; d_call: NA; v_call: TRBV28; cdr3_aa: CASSLVGAPFNGYTF; cdr3_nt: TGTGCCAGCAGTTTAGTCGGCGCCCCTTTTAATGGCTACACCTTC
j_call: TRBJ1-5; clone_size: once; d_call: NA; v_call: TRBV27; cdr3_aa: CASSFPARTPNQPQHF; cdr3_nt: TGTGCCAGCAGTTTTCCCGCCCGGACACCAAATCAGCCCCAGCATTTT
j_call: TRBJ1-5; clone_size: NA; d_call: NA; v_call: TRBV18; cdr3_aa: CASSPHRYFSNQPQHF; cdr3_nt: TGTGCCAGCTCACCCCACAGGTATTTTAGCAATCAGCCCCAGCATTTT
j_call: TRBJ1-1; clone_size: many; d_call: TRBD1; v_call: TRBV4-3; cdr3_aa: CASSRKRFDRRQGIRLNTEAFF; cdr3_nt: TGCGCCAGCAGCCGAAAGAGGTTCGATCGAAGACAGGGAATACGATTGAACACTGAAGCTTTCTTT
j_call: TRBJ1-3; clone_size: few; d_call: NA; v_call: TRBV2; cdr3_aa: CASGASVAKSGNTIYF; cdr3_nt: TGTGCCAGCGGTGCCAGCGTCGCTAAATCTGGAAACACCATATATTTT
j_call: TRBJ2-5; clone_size: NA; d_call: NA; v_call: TRBV13; cdr3_aa: CASSPSFGVETQYF; cdr3_nt: TGTGCCAGCAGCCCCTCGTTCGGAGTGGAGACCCAGTACTTC
j_call: TRBJ2-3; clone_size: few; d_call: TRBD2; v_call: TRBV12-3/TRBV12-4; cdr3_aa: CASSTVGGGVPDTQYF; cdr3_nt: TGTGCCAGCAGTACGGTGGGCGGGGGGGTCCCAGATACGCAGTATTTT
j_call: TRBJ2-3; clone_size: NA; d_call: NA; v_call: TRBV4-1; cdr3_aa: CASSQRVISSTDTQYF; cdr3_nt: TGCGCCAGCAGCCAAAGAGTAATATCTAGCACAGATACGCAGTATTTT
j_call: TRBJ1-5; clone_size: many; d_call: NA; v_call: TRBV28; cdr3_aa: CASSLGGVGNQPQHF; cdr3_nt: TGTGCCAGCTCCCTTGGGGGGGTGGGCAATCAGCCCCAGCATTTT
j_call: TRBJ1-1; clone_size: NA; d_call: NA; v_call: TRBV20-1; cdr3_aa: CSAGEGGAFF; cdr3_nt: TGCAGTGCTGGAGAAGGGGGAGCTTTCTTT
j_call: TRBJ1-5; clone_size: few; d_call: NA; v_call: TRBV6-1; cdr3_aa: CASSEGRWVNGQPQHF; cdr3_nt: TGTGCCAGCAGTGAAGGGAGGTGGGTAAACGGTCAGCCCCAGCATTTT
j_call: TRBJ1-5; clone_size: many; d_call: NA; v_call: TRBV12-3/TRBV12-4; cdr3_aa: CASSFGGIQPQHF; cdr3_nt: TGTGCCAGCAGTTTTGGGGGGATTCAGCCCCAGCATTTT
j_call: TRBJ2-5; clone_size: NA; d_call: NA; v_call: TRBV9; cdr3_aa: CASSVENYPPQETQYF; cdr3_nt: TGTGCCAGCAGCGTAGAGAACTACCCCCCACAAGAGACCCAGTACTTC
j_call: TRBJ2-6; clone_size: many; d_call: TRBD1; v_call: TRBV15; cdr3_aa: CATSPTTGTGANVLTF; cdr3_nt: TGTGCCACCAGCCCCACGACAGGGACTGGGGCCAACGTCCTGACTTTC
j_call: TRBJ1-1; clone_size: NA; d_call: NA; v_call: TRBV7-9; cdr3_aa: CASSLWHSSSEAFF; cdr3_nt: TGTGCCAGCAGCTTATGGCACAGCAGTAGTGAAGCTTTCTTT
j_call: TRBJ2-2; clone_size: few; d_call: NA; v_call: TRBV6-4; cdr3_aa: CASSVGTAGGELFF; cdr3_nt: TGTGCCAGCAGTGTCGGGACAGCGGGCGGGGAGCTGTTTTTT
j_call: TRBJ2-7; clone_size: NA; d_call: NA; v_call: TRBV4-1; cdr3_aa: CASSQVPGKDEQYF; cdr3_nt: TGCGCCAGCAGCCAAGTCCCAGGAAAGGACGAGCAGTACTTC
j_call: TRBJ2-3; clone_size: few; d_call: TRBD2; v_call: TRBV5-6; cdr3_aa: CASSLLLAGAVVRDTQYF; cdr3_nt: TGTGCCAGCAGCTTGTTACTAGCGGGAGCCGTCGTGCGGGATACGCAGTATTTT
j_call: TRBJ2-1; clone_size: NA; d_call: NA; v_call: TRBV6-5; cdr3_aa: CASSYSPSSYNEQFF; cdr3_nt: TGTGCCAGCAGTTACTCGCCGAGCTCCTACAATGAGCAGTTCTTC
j_call: TRBJ1-1; clone_size: NA; d_call: NA; v_call: TRBV14; cdr3_aa: CASSHPTENTEAFF; cdr3_nt: TGTGCCAGCAGCCACCCGACAGAGAACACTGAAGCTTTCTTT
j_call: TRBJ2-7; clone_size: NA; d_call: TRBD2; v_call: TRBV14; cdr3_aa: CASSQELAGPYEQYF; cdr3_nt: TGTGCCAGCAGCCAGGAACTAGCGGGACCCTACGAGCAGTACTTC
j_call: TRBJ1-5; clone_size: NA; d_call: NA; v_call: TRBV4-1; cdr3_aa: CASSQIKTVNQPQHF; cdr3_nt: TGCGCCAGCAGCCAAATTAAGACGGTCAATCAGCCCCAGCATTTT
j_call: TRBJ2-7; clone_size: many; d_call: TRBD2; v_call: TRBV5-1; cdr3_aa: CASSLGLADTYEQYF; cdr3_nt: TGCGCCAGCAGCTTAGGACTAGCCGACACCTACGAGCAGTACTTC
j_call: TRBJ2-2; clone_size: few; d_call: NA; v_call: TRBV12-3/TRBV12-4; cdr3_aa: CASRILAITGELFF; cdr3_nt: TGTGCCAGCAGGATTCTAGCGATCACCGGGGAGCTGTTTTTT
j_call: TRBJ2-7; clone_size: few; d_call: TRBD1; v_call: TRBV14; cdr3_aa: CASSPGQGSYEQYF; cdr3_nt: TGTGCCAGCAGCCCCGGACAGGGCTCCTACGAGCAGTACTTC
j_call: TRBJ1-2; clone_size: few; d_call: NA; v_call: TRBV10-3; cdr3_aa: CAIRSRGIYGYTF; cdr3_nt: TGTGCCATCAGAAGCAGGGGCATCTATGGCTACACCTTC
j_call: TRBJ1-5; clone_size: few; d_call: NA; v_call: TRBV18; cdr3_aa: CASGSLANQPQHF; cdr3_nt: TGTGCCAGCGGGAGTCTGGCCAATCAGCCCCAGCATTTT
j_call: TRBJ1-5; clone_size: many; d_call: NA; v_call: TRBV27; cdr3_aa: CASSALNQPQHF; cdr3_nt: TGTGCCAGCAGTGCCCTCAATCAGCCCCAGCATTTT
j_call: TRBJ2-5; clone_size: NA; d_call: TRBD2; v_call: TRBV11-2; cdr3_aa: CASSYTPGTSGGETQYF; cdr3_nt: TGTGCCAGCAGCTATACGCCAGGGACTAGCGGGGGAGAGACCCAGTACTTC
j_call: TRBJ2-1; clone_size: few; d_call: TRBD2; v_call: TRBV4-1; cdr3_aa: CASSQVGTSGRARKQFF; cdr3_nt: TGCGCCAGCAGCCAAGTTGGGACTAGCGGGAGGGCCAGGAAGCAGTTCTTC
j_call: TRBJ2-7; clone_size: few; d_call: TRBD1; v_call: TRBV5-1; cdr3_aa: CASSPGQGTHEQYF; cdr3_nt: TGCGCCAGCAGCCCGGGACAGGGTACCCACGAGCAGTACTTC
j_call: TRBJ2-1; clone_size: NA; d_call: NA; v_call: TRBV2; cdr3_aa: CASLEDLNEQFF; cdr3_nt: TGTGCCAGCCTGGAGGACCTCAATGAGCAGTTCTTC
j_call: TRBJ2-2; clone_size: NA; d_call: NA; v_call: TRBV30; cdr3_aa: CAWSRQSDTGELFF; cdr3_nt: TGTGCCTGGAGTCGGCAGTCCGACACCGGGGAGCTGTTTTTT
j_call: TRBJ2-3; clone_size: NA; d_call: NA; v_call: TRBV7-9; cdr3_aa: CASTPQFLGTDTQYF; cdr3_nt: TGTGCCAGCACACCCCAGTTTCTTGGCACAGATACGCAGTATTTT
j_call: TRBJ2-5; clone_size: few; d_call: TRBD2; v_call: TRBV15; cdr3_aa: CATSRGPAGDETQYF; cdr3_nt: TGTGCCACCAGCAGAGGCCCAGCGGGGGATGAGACCCAGTACTTC
j_call: TRBJ2-2; clone_size: NA; d_call: TRBD1; v_call: TRBV20-1; cdr3_aa: CSARVDRDYTGELFF; cdr3_nt: TGCAGTGCTAGAGTGGACAGGGACTACACCGGGGAGCTGTTTTTT
j_call: TRBJ1-1; clone_size: once; d_call: NA; v_call: TRBV4-3; cdr3_aa: CASSQGDTYTEAFF; cdr3_nt: TGCGCCAGCAGCCAAGGGGACACCTACACTGAAGCTTTCTTT
j_call: TRBJ1-2; clone_size: NA; d_call: TRBD1; v_call: TRBV7-8; cdr3_aa: CASSLWGQGGYGYTF; cdr3_nt: TGTGCCAGCAGCTTATGGGGACAGGGGGGCTATGGCTACACCTTC
j_call: TRBJ2-7; clone_size: NA; d_call: NA; v_call: TRBV4-1; cdr3_aa: CASSQEVRAPNEQYF; cdr3_nt: TGCGCCAGCAGCCAAGAAGTAAGGGCCCCCAACGAGCAGTACTTC
j_call: TRBJ2-4; clone_size: NA; d_call: TRBD1; v_call: TRBV5-1; cdr3_aa: CASSGTGGVDIQYF; cdr3_nt: TGCGCCAGCAGTGGGACAGGGGGCGTAGACATTCAGTACTTC
j_call: TRBJ2-3; clone_size: few; d_call: TRBD2; v_call: TRBV10-3; cdr3_aa: CAISESPSGYTDTQYF; cdr3_nt: TGTGCCATCAGTGAATCCCCTAGCGGGTACACAGATACGCAGTATTTT
j_call: TRBJ2-3; clone_size: few; d_call: NA; v_call: TRBV4-1; cdr3_aa: CASSQGRGRVPDDTQYF; cdr3_nt: TGCGCCAGCAGCCAAGGGAGGGGCAGGGTCCCCGACGATACGCAGTATTTT
j_call: TRBJ1-5; clone_size: NA; d_call: NA; v_call: TRBV20-1; cdr3_aa: CSASSGLVLQPQHF; cdr3_nt: TGCAGTGCTAGTTCAGGGTTAGTACTTCAGCCCCAGCATTTT
j_call: TRBJ1-3; clone_size: few; d_call: NA; v_call: TRBV3-1; cdr3_aa: CASSPNGISGNTIYF; cdr3_nt: TGTGCCAGCAGCCCCAACGGGATCTCTGGAAACACCATATATTTT
j_call: TRBJ2-5; clone_size: NA; d_call: TRBD1; v_call: TRBV7-2; cdr3_aa: CASSLLPGTGSSKDVAHQETQYF; cdr3_nt: TGTGCCAGCAGCTTACTGCCCGGGACAGGGTCGTCCAAGGATGTCGCGCACCAAGAGACCCAGTACTTC
j_call: TRBJ2-7; clone_size: NA; d_call: TRBD1; v_call: TRBV5-1; cdr3_aa: CASSLVWDSHYEQYF; cdr3_nt: TGCGCCAGCAGCTTGGTATGGGACAGTCACTACGAGCAGTACTTC